The present T cell receptor (beta chain) was sequenced within a study of T cells in Graves' hyperthyroidism and ophthalmopathy. General study findings and limits: Most thyroid clonotypes that were expanded above 0.001 also turned up in blood.

It was RNA transcripts that yielded the amplified TCR beta CDR3 regions. HTBI primers were the set used in a first-round RT-PCR of the TCR CDR3. In TCRdb, the multiplex PCR reads were re-called with MiXCR into one record per CDR3 protein. The sample shows fewer than 650,000 distinct CDR3 sequences, over 35% of them seen only once. This clonotype was counted at least ten times. Its antigen is as yet unknown. Trimming removed 0 bases at V and 2 bases at J, with 14 bases between. Germline V gives CDR1 SGDLS, CDR2 YYNGEE. This CDR3 spans 16 amino acids. Source material: peripheral blood or thyroid tissue (not recorded which). This sequence was found in an adult woman with Graves' disease, either hyperthyroidism or ophthalmopathy (not recorded which). The rearrangement uses TRBV9 and TRBJ2-5; D may match TRBD1 or TRBD2 (7 bases each). CDR3 loop: CASSVASGGGQETQYF. The CDR3 bases are TGTGCCAGCAGCGTAGCGTCAGGGGGGGGACAAGAGACCCAGTACTTC.